The 32 T cell receptor beta chains below were found in one sample sequenced in a study of T cell repertoires in cytomegalovirus infection (dated by TCRdb to the late 2010s). In the paper's terms, the treatment or condition label means: in vitro stimulation with specific CMV peptide epitopes to enrich CMV-specific T cells. TCRdb lists the instrument as Illumina HiSeq 1500. Through fastp at Q25 and MiXCR, TCRdb rebuilt clones from the public reads, retaining in-frame beta chains. Merged by CDR3 protein, the rows form single entries marked with the most common genes and DNA. In all, the sample holds 230,000 or so distinct CDR3 sequences, and about 39% of those were seen once. Of the sample, roughly three fifths is held by the ten largest clones. Antigens for these TCRs are unknown. Sequences were derived from CD8+ T cells from cultured PBMCs, sampled from culture after CMV antigen stimulation. The origin of the receptors is a human donor in good health (CMV status not recorded). Some clones in this sample may be carry-over from other donors' samples.

This clonotype was counted at least ten times. The chain carries TRBV7-9 and TRBJ2-1; TRBD2 agrees at 10 bases. Germline V gives CDR1 SEHNR, CDR2 FQNEAQ (reference sequence). Trimming removed 1 base from V and 4 bases from J; junction bases left unmatched: 4. This CDR3 region has 16 residues. The CDR3 DNA reads as TGTGCCAGCAGCTTAGAACTAGCGGGAACGTACAATGAGCAGTTCTTC. It codes for CASSLELAGTYNEQFF.

This chain uses TRBV27 with TRBJ2-5, with 11 bases lining up with TRBD2. Germline assignment: CDR1 MNHEY and CDR2 SMNVEV (reference sequence). The CDR3 sequence is 16 residues long. Losses at the gene ends were 5 bases for V and 5 bases for J; bases not matched to a gene: 10. The DNA of the CDR3 is TGTGCCAGCAGTGATCTTAGCGGGAGGGCCGGCGAGACCCAGTACTTC. As protein: CASSDLSGRAGETQYF.

This clonotype was detected a few times. The V and J genes are TRBV10-3 and TRBJ1-2; D unclear. The CDR3 has 18 residues. V was trimmed by 0 bases and J by 4 bases, leaving 21 bases between them. The germline V gene has CDR1 ENHRY and CDR2 SYGVKD. DNA for the CDR3: TGTGCCATCAGTGAGTCCCCCTCAACAGAGAACTGGGTCTATGGCTACACCTTC. Its translation is CAISESPSTENWVYGYTF.

The gene calls are TRBV7-6 and TRBJ2-1; D tentatively fits TRBD1 or TRBD2 (5 bases each). Trimming took 5 bases from V and 9 from J, leaving 14 bases between them. The CDR3 runs to 13 residues. Germline CDR1 and CDR2: SGHVS and FNYEAQ. The CDR3 sequence is CASSPQAGTEQFF. CDR3 bases: TGTGCCAGCAGCCCCCAGGCAGGGACTGAGCAGTTCTTC.

The rearrangement uses TRBV2 and TRBJ2-2; D gene unclear. The CDR3 sequence is 16 residues long. Trimming took off 0 bases at V and 2 bases at J, with 10 bases between the two ends. From germline, CDR1 is SNHLY and CDR2 FYNNEI. The CDR3, as DNA: TGTGCCAGCAGTGAAGCGCTTCGGGTAAACACCGGGGAGCTGTTTTTT. Protein sequence: CASSEALRVNTGELFF.

This chain connects TRBV6-5 to TRBJ2-7; unclear D gene. The CDR3 length is 14 residues. Trimming shortened V by 0 bases and J by 5 bases, and 11 bases separated the two germline ends. Germline V gene lookup returns CDR1 MNHEY and CDR2 SVGAGI. The CDR3 loop reads CASSYSGRDNEQYF. CDR3 bases: TGTGCCAGCAGTTACTCAGGAAGGGATAACGAGCAGTACTTC.

This rearrangement joins TRBV6-8 to TRBJ2-1; 9 bases align to TRBD2. Trimming at V came to 0 bases and at J to 9 bases, leaving 9 bases not matched to a gene. The CDR3 runs to 16 residues. In germline, CDR1 is MNHGY, CDR2 SAAAGT. In DNA, the CDR3 is TGTGCCAGCAGTTACTCGGGAGCGGGGGGTCCGCTTGAGCAGTTCTTC. It codes for CASSYSGAGGPLEQFF.

In its sample, this clonotype was seen a few times. The chain joins TRBV6-5 to TRBJ2-7; the match to TRBD1 covers 7 bases. The CDR3 extends over 14 amino acids. In germline, CDR1 is MNHEY, CDR2 SVGAGI. With V trimmed by 5 bases and J by 3 bases, 7 bases remained unmatched. CDR3 sequence (DNA): TGTGCCAGCAGTCTATATGGACAGGACTACGAGCAGTACTTC. Amino acids: CASSLYGQDYEQYF.

J is TRBJ2-4 and V is TRBV6-5; D possibly matches TRBD1 or TRBD2 (5 bases each). This CDR3 contains 15 residues. The V and J ends lost 6 bases and 0 bases respectively, with 12 bases between them. Germline loops: CDR1 MNHEY, CDR2 SVGAGI. DNA of the CDR3: TGTGCCAGCAGGTCACAGAGGGGAGCCAAAAACATTCAGTACTTC. This codes for CASRSQRGAKNIQYF.

This sequence joins TRBV12-3 or TRBV12-4 and TRBJ2-3; 7 positions agree with TRBD1. This CDR3 spans 15 amino acids. V lost 8 bases, J lost 2 bases, and 10 bases stayed unmatched. CDR3 DNA: TGTGCCAGCCGATCACCAGGGACAGTCACAGATACGCAGTATTTT. It codes for CASRSPGTVTDTQYF.

Concerning this clonotype itself: A junction boundary mismatches the germline segment, possibly from a read error. V and J are TRBV7-2 and TRBJ2-2; 7 bases are shared with TRBD2. The length of the CDR3 is 13 residues. Germline values: CDR1 SGHTA, CDR2 FQGNSA. The CDR3 here is CASRVAGSGGLFF. The CDR3 DNA follows: TGTGCCTCCCGGGTAGCGGGTTCCGGGGGGCTGTTTTTT.

The CDR3 region has the DNA TGCAGCGTTGCTTCGGGATCCTCCTACGAGCAGTACTTC. It codes for CSVASGSSYEQYF. This chain links TRBV29-1 with TRBJ2-7; D possibly corresponds to TRBD2 (5 bases). The CDR3 is 13 residues long. Germline V lookup: CDR1 SQVTM, CDR2 ANQGSEA. V was cut by 4 bases and J by 0 bases, with 10 bases left in between.

The chain joins TRBV20-1 to TRBJ2-1; tentative D call: TRBD2 (6 bases). Germline loops: CDR1 DFQATT, CDR2 SNEGSKA (reference sequence). The CDR3 is 14 amino acids. V was trimmed by 3 bases and J by 8 bases, leaving 17 bases between them. The CDR3 here is CSARSSGFVDEQFF. Written as DNA, the CDR3 is TGCAGTGCTAGGTCCAGCGGGTTCGTCGATGAGCAGTTCTTC.

This clonotype turned up a few times. This chain connects TRBV19 to TRBJ1-5; tentative D call: TRBD1 (5 bases). V lost 6 bases to trimming and J lost 0 bases, with 24 bases between them. The CDR3 is 19 amino acids. Per germline, CDR1 LNHDA and CDR2 SQIVND (reference sequence). As DNA, the CDR3 is TGTGCCAGTAGCACTAGGCTCGGGACGGAGGAGCATAGCAATCAGCCCCAGCATTTT. Its protein product is CASSTRLGTEEHSNQPQHF.

The table lists this clonotype with a few counts. J is TRBJ2-5 and V is TRBV28, with TRBD2 identical over 7 bases. There are 17 residues in the CDR3. Germline CDR1 MDHEN, CDR2 SYDVKM. Unmatched junction bases numbered 12, after V lost 4 bases and J lost 1 base. The CDR3 sequence: CASSSPAAGPLQETQYF. The CDR3 DNA is TGTGCCAGCAGTTCGCCCGCAGCGGGGCCGCTCCAAGAGACCCAGTACTTC.

This chain joins TRBV11-2 and TRBJ2-1, with TRBD2 matching 9 bases. The CDR3 covers 17 residues. The germline V gene encodes CDR1 SGHAT and CDR2 FQNNGV. V lost 1 base and J lost 4; bases outside the gene matches: 8. The CDR3 reads CASSLVVRLAAYNEQFF. CDR3 DNA sequence: TGTGCCAGCAGCTTAGTAGTTAGACTAGCGGCTTACAATGAGCAGTTCTTC.

A few counts support this clonotype. The chain has TRBV20-1 and TRBJ2-7; a possible D gene is TRBD2 (5 bases). The CDR3 contains 14 residues. The germline CDR1 and CDR2 sequences are DFQATT and SNEGSKA (reference sequence). V lost 0 bases, J lost 4 bases, and 13 bases lay in between. DNA of the CDR3: TGCAGTGCTAGAGATGGAGGTAGTAGGTACGAGCAGTACTTC. It yields the protein CSARDGGSRYEQYF.

The rearrangement joins TRBV20-1 to TRBJ2-3; 8 nucleotides line up with TRBD2. The CDR3 has 15 residues. After removal of 0 bases from V and 1 base from J, the junction contained 3 bases not matched to a gene. CDR1 and CDR2 (germline): DFQATT, SNEGSKA (reference sequence). The CDR3 here is CSARDRREGTDTQYF. In nucleotides, the CDR3 is TGCAGTGCTAGAGATAGGCGGGAGGGCACAGATACGCAGTATTTT.

The rearrangement joins TRBV7-6 to TRBJ2-1, with D possibly being TRBD2 (5 bases). The CDR3 consists of 16 residues. Trimming took 5 bases from V and 5 from J, leaving 19 bases between them. Germline V gene data show CDR1 as SGHVS and CDR2 as FNYEAQ. CDR3 sequence (DNA): TGTGCCAGCAGCCGCCTGAGCGGTCCTAACCACAATGAGCAGTTCTTC. Translating it yields CASSRLSGPNHNEQFF.

V usage is TRBV7-9 and J usage is TRBJ2-3; D is perhaps TRBD1 (5 bases). This CDR3 is built from 15 residues. The V gene's germline CDR1 is SEHNR and CDR2 FQNEAQ (reference sequence). The V and J ends lost 7 bases and 4 bases respectively, with 18 bases between them. The DNA of the CDR3 is TGTGCCAGCACCCCAAGGGGCGACGCGTCAGATACGCAGTATTTT. Translated: CASTPRGDASDTQYF. The entire variable domain, with the rest obtained from reference TRBV7-9 and TRBJ2-3, is as follows: DTGVSQNPRHKITKRGQNVTFRCDPISEHNRLYWYRQTLGQGPEFLTYFQNEAQLEKSRLLSDRFSAERPKGSFSTLEIQRTEQGDSAMYLCASTPRGDASDTQYFGPGTRLTVL.

CDR3 nucleotide sequence: TGTGCCAGCAGTTACTCTGGGACAGGGGGAAACACCATATATTTT. Translating gives CASSYSGTGGNTIYF. The chain recombines TRBV6-5 with TRBJ1-3, with 9 nucleotides matching TRBD1. The CDR3 has 15 residues. Germline loops: CDR1 MNHEY, CDR2 SVGAGI. V dropped 0 bases and J dropped 4; count of bases not matched to a gene: 1.

V and J are TRBV28 and TRBJ2-7, with 11 positions matching TRBD1. The germline CDR1 and CDR2 sequences are MDHEN and SYDVKM. There are 14 residues in the CDR3. V lost 6 bases, J lost 12 bases, and 13 bases stayed unmatched. The CDR3 protein is CASSRLDRGLLAYF. The CDR3 nucleotides read TGTGCCAGCAGCCGCCTGGACAGGGGGCTCCTCGCGTACTTC.

This sequence joins TRBV12-3 or TRBV12-4 and TRBJ1-1; no clear D gene. The CDR3 covers 14 residues. V was shortened by 7 bases and J by 5 bases, with 17 bases between the two germline ends. CDR3 DNA: TGTGCCAGCATCTCAGGAGGGAAGAGAACTGAAGCTTTCTTT. Protein product: CASISGGKRTEAFF.

This clonotype was counted ten times or more. V gene TRBV2 combines with J gene TRBJ1-1; 9 bases are a match to TRBD1. The CDR3 length is 16 residues. V was clipped by 2 bases and J by 1 base; unmatched bases: 5. CDR1 and CDR2 (germline): SNHLY, FYNNEI. CDR3 coding DNA: TGTGCCAGCAGTGAACTATCGACAGGGGGGAACACTGAAGCTTTCTTT. Its translation: CASSELSTGGNTEAFF.

The V and J genes are TRBV5-1 and TRBJ1-6; no clear D gene. Germline CDR1 SGHRS, CDR2 YFSETQ. The CDR3 extends over 18 amino acids. Trimming took off 0 bases at V and 0 bases at J, with 13 bases between the two ends. As DNA, the CDR3 is TGCGCCAGCAGCTTGGCCGCCGGGGAGAGCTCCTATAATTCACCCCTCCACTTT. Its protein product is CASSLAAGESSYNSPLHF.

To note about this clonotype: At one boundary the junction diverges from the germline segment, which might be a read error. The chain carries TRBV4-1 and TRBJ2-7; tentatively, D is TRBD2 (5 bases). The CDR3 covers 14 residues. The germline gives CDR1 MGHRA, CDR2 YSYEKL. CDR3 sequence: CASSQDSGGYEQYF. In DNA form, the CDR3 reads TGTGCCAGCAGCCAAGATTCTGGCGGGTACGAGCAGTACTTC.

This clonotype was seen more than once but under ten times. V is TRBV7-6 and J is TRBJ2-7, with a weak D call TRBD2 (7 bases). CDR3 length: 16 amino acids. Germline CDR1 and CDR2: SGHVS and FNYEAQ. V was clipped by 1 base and J by 2 bases, with 15 bases between them. The CDR3 nucleotides read TGTGCCAGCAGCTTAGACCCCCCGCGGGGGCCCTACGAGCAGTACTTC. Residues: CASSLDPPRGPYEQYF.

DNA for the CDR3: TGTGCCAGCAGTTTATCATCGGGGACAGAGCAGTACTTC. This codes for CASSLSSGTEQYF. V gene TRBV27 combines with J gene TRBJ2-7; TRBD1 might be the D (6 bases). The CDR3 has 13 amino acids. V lost 0 bases to trimming and J lost 7 bases, with 10 bases between them. Germline CDR1 is MNHEY and CDR2 is SMNVEV (reference sequence).

This CDR3 is CASSQLTGLNYGYTF. The CDR3 DNA sequence: TGTGCCAGCAGCCAACTGACAGGGCTTAACTATGGCTACACCTTC. The V and J genes are TRBV7-9 and TRBJ1-2, with TRBD1 matching 7 bases. Germline V gene sequence: CDR1 SEHNR, CDR2 FQNEAQ (reference sequence). There are 15 residues in the CDR3. Trimming took 5 bases from V and 1 from J; bases not matched to a gene: 7. The full variable domain, with the rest looked up from reference TRBV7-9 and TRBJ1-2, is DTGVSQNPRHKITKRGQNVTFRCDPISEHNRLYWYRQTLGQGPEFLTYFQNEAQLEKSRLLSDRFSAERPKGSFSTLEIQRTEQGDSAMYLCASSQLTGLNYGYTFGSGTRLTVV.

This chain joins TRBV11-2 and TRBJ2-3; no reliable D call. Germline values: CDR1 SGHAT, CDR2 FQNNGV. The CDR3 runs to 14 residues. Trimming took off 1 base at V and 4 bases at J, with 9 bases between the two ends. The CDR3 DNA reads as TGTGCCAGCAGCTTAGTAGCAGAGTCAGATACGCAGTATTTT. Its translation: CASSLVAESDTQYF.

This clonotype has just a few counts. This chain links TRBV7-8 with TRBJ2-3; D uncertain. V was cut by 1 base and J by 2 bases, with 10 bases left in between. The CDR3 sequence is 15 residues long. Germline CDR1 reads SGHVS; CDR2 reads FQNEAQ. This chain's CDR3 is CASSLELPNTDTQYF. The CDR3, as DNA: TGTGCCAGCAGCTTAGAACTACCTAACACAGATACGCAGTATTTT.

The genes are TRBV20-1 and TRBJ2-1; D might be TRBD2 (5 bases). Germline-derived CDR1 and CDR2 are DFQATT and SNEGSKA (reference sequence). V lost 4 bases and J lost 0, with 10 bases in between. There are 14 residues in the CDR3. For the CDR3, the DNA is TGCAGTGCTACCGGGGTGGACTCCTACAATGAGCAGTTCTTC. Protein: CSATGVDSYNEQFF.